The 26 T cell receptor beta chains presented below share a single source sample, sequenced in a study of blood T cell repertoires in COVID-19. Data came from immunoSEQ multiplex PCR; TCRdb stores just in-frame clones and leaves some out. This table has about 100,000 clones, roughly 88% appearing once. Source material: peripheral blood. Receptors were obtained from a human donor in a cohort sampled during active COVID-19.

The chain is built from TRBV29-1 and TRBJ2-1; TRBD1 matches at 11 bases. The V gene end was trimmed by 2 bases and the J gene end by 0 bases; junction bases not matched to a gene: 9. The CDR3 runs to 18 residues. Germline V gives CDR1 SQVTM, CDR2 ANQGSEA. The CDR3 region is CSVETGTGGFGSYNEQFF. In DNA, the CDR3 is TGCAGCGTTGAAACCGGGACAGGGGGGTTTGGCTCCTACAATGAGCAGTTCTTC.

The CDR3 reads CAISESGGTGGETQYF. DNA of the CDR3: TGTGCCATCAGTGAGTCGGGCGGCACAGGGGGAGAGACCCAGTACTTC. This chain connects TRBV10-3 to TRBJ2-5, with TRBD1 matching 8 bases. V lost 0 bases to trimming and J lost 4 bases; unmatched junction nucleotides: 7. The CDR3 is 16 amino acids. CDR1 is ENHRY and CDR2 is SYGVKD in the germline V gene.

This clone appeared once. V and J are TRBV7-3 and TRBJ1-2, with a weak D call TRBD1 (5 bases). The V end was cut by 0 bases, the J end by 7 bases, with 12 bases between. The germline V gene encodes CDR1 SGHTA and CDR2 FQGTGA. The CDR3 is 14 residues long. CDR3 coding DNA: TGTGCCAGCAGCTTAACGCCCGGGGGAGGTGGCTACACCTTC. Residues: CASSLTPGGGGYTF.

The chain uses TRBV10-2 and TRBJ2-7, with D uncertain. Germline V gene sequence: CDR1 WSHSY, CDR2 SAAADI. This CDR3 spans 12 amino acids. V was trimmed by 6 bases and J by 3 bases, leaving 9 bases between them. The CDR3 is CASSFGGYEQYF. In DNA, the CDR3 is TGCGCCAGCAGCTTCGGTGGCTACGAGCAGTACTTC.

J is TRBJ2-2 and V is TRBV7-8, with 8 positions matching TRBD1. The CDR3 sequence is 13 residues long. After removal of 3 bases from V and 6 bases from J, the junction contained 0 bases not matched to a gene. CDR1 and CDR2 from the germline V gene are SGHVS and FQNEAQ. CDR3 DNA: TGTGCCAGCAGCTTGGACAGGGCCGGGGAGCTGTTTTTT. Translated: CASSLDRAGELFF.

V gene TRBV19 combines with J gene TRBJ1-4; unclear D gene. Germline values: CDR1 LNHDA, CDR2 SQIVND (reference sequence). The V end was cut by 3 bases, the J end by 2 bases, with 19 bases between. CDR3 size: 18 residues. CDR3 sequence reads: CASSIPGTAPSTNEKLFF. CDR3 in DNA: TGTGCCAGTAGTATCCCAGGAACCGCGCCGTCGACTAATGAAAAACTGTTTTTT.

This rearrangement joins TRBV6-5 to TRBJ2-1; 13 nucleotides align to TRBD2. The junction had 8 bases not matched to a gene; V was cut back by 2 bases and J by 10 bases. The length of the CDR3 is 16 residues. The germline gives CDR1 MNHEY, CDR2 SVGAGI. The CDR3 nucleotides are TGTGCCAGCAGTTACGGATGGACTAGCGGGAGTTGGGAGCAGTTCTTC. It encodes CASSYGWTSGSWEQFF.

This chain links TRBV6-1 with TRBJ2-5; TRBD2 matches 8 bases. Per germline, CDR1 MNHNS and CDR2 SASEGT. This CDR3 has 18 residues. The V segment lost 7 bases and the J segment 3 bases; nucleotides outside the gene matches: 19. The DNA for the CDR3 is TGTGCCAGCATTGAGGGGGGGACTAGTCTTCTCCTCAAAGAGACCCAGTACTTC. Protein sequence: CASIEGGTSLLLKETQYF.

In this sample, this clone turned up a few times. The chain employs TRBV2 and TRBJ2-5, with D uncertain. CDR1 and CDR2 (germline): SNHLY, FYNNEI. Trimming stripped 6 bases from V and 5 bases from J, with 16 bases between. This CDR3 contains 14 residues. The CDR3 coding sequence is TGTGCCAGCAGAGCAGGATCCCCGGTGGAGACCCAGTACTTC. It codes for CASRAGSPVETQYF. Using reference TRBV2 and TRBJ2-5 for the parts outside the CDR3, the full variable domain is EPEVTQTPSHQVTQMGQEVILRCVPISNHLYFYWYRQILGQKVEFLVSFYNNEISEKSEIFDDQFSVERPDGSNFTLKIRSTKLEDSAMYFCASRAGSPVETQYFGPGTRLLVL.

This chain links TRBV28 with TRBJ1-5; a possible D gene is TRBD1 (6 bases). The CDR3 extends over 14 amino acids. Germline assignment: CDR1 MDHEN and CDR2 SYDVKM. Trimming stripped 6 bases from V and 3 bases from J, with 12 bases between. For the CDR3, the DNA is TGTGCCAGCAGCTTAAGACAGGTCAATCAGCCCCAGCATTTT. Translating it yields CASSLRQVNQPQHF.

This clone has a single count. V and J are TRBV9 and TRBJ2-3, with no clear D. Germline CDR1 and CDR2: SGDLS and YYNGEE. V gave up 0 bases and J gave up 2 bases, with 10 bases separating them. The CDR3 is made up of 15 amino acids. CDR3 sequence reads: CASSVVPINTDTQYF. The CDR3 DNA reads TGTGCCAGCAGCGTAGTGCCTATAAACACAGATACGCAGTATTTT. Full variable domain (missing parts from reference TRBV9 and TRBJ2-3): DSGVTQTPKHLITATGQRVTLRCSPRSGDLSVYWYQQSLDQGLQFLIQYYNGEERAKGNILERFSAQQFPDLHSELNLSSLELGDSALYFCASSVVPINTDTQYFGPGTRLTVL.

This chain connects TRBV10-2 to TRBJ1-2; no definite D call. The CDR3 sequence is 14 residues long. Trimming pared 5 bases from V and 0 bases from J, leaving 10 bases between. Germline assignment: CDR1 WSHSY and CDR2 SAAADI. CDR3 nucleotide sequence: TGCGCCAGCAGTCGAACCCAGACTAACTATGGCTACACCTTC. Its protein product is CASSRTQTNYGYTF.

As concerns this clone: Mismatch with germline at one junction end may stem from a read error. The genes are TRBV14 and TRBJ1-5; no reliable D call. Germline lookup yields CDR1 SGHDN and CDR2 FVKESK. CDR3 length equals 14 residues. The CDR3 loop is CASSQGGFNRPQHF. In nucleotides, the CDR3 is TGTGCCAGCAGCCAAGGAGGTTTCAATCGGCCCCAGCATTTT.

Remarks on this clone: The identical CDR3 is also encoded by other nucleotide sequences in the sample. This chain connects TRBV6-5 to TRBJ2-7; 7 nucleotides line up with TRBD2. The CDR3 has 11 amino acids. CDR1 is MNHEY and CDR2 is SVGAGI in the germline V gene. The ends lost 6 bases at V and 4 bases at J; junction bases unmatched: 0. The CDR3 nucleotides read TGTGCCAGCAGGGGGGGGTACGAGCAGTACTTC. This sequence encodes CASRGGYEQYF.

The chain links TRBV5-6 to TRBJ1-2; D is possibly TRBD1 (6 bases). Trimming removed 1 base at V and 4 bases at J, with 23 bases between. Germline V gives CDR1 SGHDT, CDR2 YYEEEE. There are 18 residues in the CDR3. Here the CDR3 reads CASSLLGQGQGNGYGYTF. CDR3 coding DNA: TGTGCCAGCAGCTTGCTTGGGCAGGGGCAGGGGAATGGCTATGGCTACACCTTC. The whole variable domain, filled in from reference TRBV5-6 and TRBJ1-2, reads DAGVTQSPTHLIKTRGQQVTLRCSPKSGHDTVSWYQQALGQGPQFIFQYYEEEERQRGNFPDRFSGHQFPNYSSELNVNALLLGDSALYLCASSLLGQGQGNGYGYTFGSGTRLTVV.

This clone showed up just once. The V call is TRBV7-6, the J call TRBJ2-2; 9 bases align to TRBD2. This CDR3 comprises 13 residues. V lost 5 bases to trimming and J lost 7 bases; unmatched junction nucleotides: 2. The germline CDR1 and CDR2 sequences are SGHVS and FNYEAQ. The CDR3 nucleotides are TGTGCCAGCAGCCGGACTAGCGTCGGGGAGCTGTTTTTT. Translating it yields CASSRTSVGELFF. Drawing the rest from reference TRBV7-6 and TRBJ2-2, the complete variable domain is GAGVSQSPRYKVTKRGQDVALRCDPISGHVSLYWYRQALGQGPEFLTYFNYEAQQDKSGLPNDRFSAERPEGSISTLTIQRTEQRDSAMYRCASSRTSVGELFFGEGSRLTVL.

This chain uses TRBV27 with TRBJ1-1; TRBD1 might be the D (5 bases). Trimming pared 3 bases from V and 4 bases from J, leaving 12 bases between. The germline V gene encodes CDR1 MNHEY and CDR2 SMNVEV (reference sequence). The CDR3 totals 14 residues. CDR3 region: CASSFQGLATEAFF. CDR3 bases: TGTGCCAGCAGTTTTCAGGGTTTGGCCACTGAAGCTTTCTTT.

V is TRBV3-1 (or the pseudogene TRBV3-2) and J is TRBJ2-4; tentatively, D is TRBD1 (6 bases). The V gene lost 2 bases and the J gene lost 1 base, with 6 bases spanning the gap. CDR1 and CDR2 (germline): LGHDT, YNNKEL (reference sequence). The CDR3 spans 14 residues. In DNA, the CDR3 is TGTGCCAGCAGCCAACAGGGGGCCAAAAACATTCAGTACTTC. It codes for CASSQQGAKNIQYF.

The V call is TRBV7-2, the J call TRBJ1-2; D remains unclear. The CDR3 is made up of 14 amino acids. V lost 5 bases and J 0 bases, leaving 10 bases between the germline ends. Germline lookup yields CDR1 SGHTA and CDR2 FQGNSA. The CDR3 bases are TGTGCCAGCAGCACGACACCGACTAACTATGGCTACACCTTC. As protein: CASSTTPTNYGYTF.

This chain connects TRBV29-1 to TRBJ1-2; the match to TRBD1 covers 7 bases. Germline V gives CDR1 SQVTM, CDR2 ANQGSEA. This CDR3 has 13 amino acids. Trimming cost V 3 bases and J 6 bases; bases outside gene matches: 7. The CDR3: CSVDLQGGDGYTF. The DNA for the CDR3 is TGCAGCGTTGATCTGCAGGGGGGAGATGGCTACACCTTC.

This chain links TRBV11-2 with TRBJ2-3, with a tentative D call TRBD2 (5 bases). The CDR3 covers 16 residues. Germline V gene lookup returns CDR1 SGHAT and CDR2 FQNNGV. V lost 1 base to trimming and J lost 2 bases, with 13 bases between them. CDR3 coding DNA: TGTGCCAGCAGCTTAGTATTGGGGAGATTCACAGATACGCAGTATTTT. Its protein product is CASSLVLGRFTDTQYF.

The J gene is TRBJ1-5, the V gene TRBV28; no reliable D call. CDR3 length equals 15 residues. V was cut by 2 bases and J by 6 bases, with 14 bases left in between. CDR1 and CDR2 (germline): MDHEN, SYDVKM. The CDR3 sequence: CASSLRQAGGQPQHF. Written as DNA, the CDR3 is TGTGCCAGCAGTTTACGGCAGGCAGGAGGTCAGCCCCAGCATTTT.

The V and J genes are TRBV13 and TRBJ2-3; 7 bases are shared with TRBD2. V was clipped by 4 bases and J by 6 bases; unmatched bases: 13. Germline V gene lookup returns CDR1 PRHDT and CDR2 FYEKMQ (reference sequence). This CDR3 contains 16 residues. CDR3 in amino acids: CASSSGLAGDGDTQYF. CDR3 bases: TGTGCCAGCAGCTCCGGACTGGCGGGGGATGGGGATACGCAGTATTTT.

The genes are TRBV29-1 and TRBJ2-7; D possibly corresponds to TRBD2 (6 bases). V was clipped by 4 bases and J by 3 bases, with 16 bases between them. The CDR3 consists of 14 residues. CDR1 is SQVTM, CDR2 ANQGSEA, per germline. CDR3 coding DNA: TGCAGCGTTGTGCGGGACTCCGAAAGCTACGAGCAGTACTTC. Its protein is CSVVRDSESYEQYF.

The chain has TRBV27 and TRBJ2-7, with TRBD2 matching over 7 bases. The germline V gene encodes CDR1 MNHEY and CDR2 SMNVEV (reference sequence). V lost 7 bases, J lost 6 bases, and 9 bases stayed unmatched. The CDR3 contains 13 residues. CDR3: CASTSVGRAEQYF. In DNA form, the CDR3 reads TGTGCCAGCACATCGGTAGGGAGGGCCGAGCAGTACTTC.

The rearrangement uses TRBV7-9 and TRBJ2-7, with 9 bases that match TRBD1. This CDR3 spans 16 amino acids. The ends lost 6 bases at V and 4 bases at J; junction bases unmatched: 13. Germline V gene lookup returns CDR1 SEHNR and CDR2 FQNEAQ (reference sequence). Here the CDR3 DNA reads TGTGCCAGCAGTCCCCCAGGCGGGACAGGGATGTACGAGCAGTACTTC. This sequence encodes CASSPPGGTGMYEQYF.